This TCR beta chain was found in a study of sequential checkpoint blockade in melanoma. Study details: Arm A got nivolumab then ipilimumab; arm B the reverse, 1:1. Each arm's sequence ended with maintenance nivolumab.

The treatment denotes: randomized to nivolumab then ipilimumab (arm A) or the reverse (arm B). This CDR3 has 15 residues. V shed 6 bases and J 5 bases; nucleotides not matched to a gene: 7. Germline V gene sequence: CDR1 SEHNR, CDR2 FQNEAQ (reference sequence). Sequenced by immunoSEQ multiplex PCR; TCRdb stores in-frame clones only, minus some. Of 9,500 to 12,000 clones in the sample, approximately 73% were seen once. This clone turned up a few times. The sample consisted of CD8+ T cells sorted from blood (inferred from file names), taken from a patient given nivolumab and ipilimumab in sequence. The origin of this receptor is a human donor with melanoma. The chain couples TRBV7-9 to TRBJ2-1, with TRBD2 matching 10 bases. DNA for the CDR3: TGTGCCAGCAGTCCTAGCGGGGGACTCGACAATGAGCAGTTCTTC. Encoded protein: CASSPSGGLDNEQFF. Together with reference TRBV7-9 and TRBJ2-1, the CDR3 gives the full variable domain: DTGVSQNPRHKITKRGQNVTFRCDPISEHNRLYWYRQTLGQGPEFLTYFQNEAQLEKSRLLSDRFSAERPKGSFSTLEIQRTEQGDSAMYLCASSPSGGLDNEQFFGPGTRLTVL.